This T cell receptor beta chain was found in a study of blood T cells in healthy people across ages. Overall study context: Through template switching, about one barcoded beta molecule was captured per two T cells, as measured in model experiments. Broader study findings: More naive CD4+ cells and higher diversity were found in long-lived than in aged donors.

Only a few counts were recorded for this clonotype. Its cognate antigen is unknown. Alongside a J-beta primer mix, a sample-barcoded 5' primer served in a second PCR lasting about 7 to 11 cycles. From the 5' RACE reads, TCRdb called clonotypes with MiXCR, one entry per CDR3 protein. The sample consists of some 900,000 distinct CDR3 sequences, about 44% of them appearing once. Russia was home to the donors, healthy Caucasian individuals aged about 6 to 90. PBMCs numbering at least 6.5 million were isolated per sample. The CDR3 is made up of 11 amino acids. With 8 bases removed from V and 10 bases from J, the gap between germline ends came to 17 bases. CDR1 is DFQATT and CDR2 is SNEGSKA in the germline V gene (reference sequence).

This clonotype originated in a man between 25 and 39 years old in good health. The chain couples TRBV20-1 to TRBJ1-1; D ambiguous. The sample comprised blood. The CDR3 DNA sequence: TGCAGTCAAGGCGCGGGGAGCGGAGCTTTCTTT. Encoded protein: CSQGAGSGAFF.